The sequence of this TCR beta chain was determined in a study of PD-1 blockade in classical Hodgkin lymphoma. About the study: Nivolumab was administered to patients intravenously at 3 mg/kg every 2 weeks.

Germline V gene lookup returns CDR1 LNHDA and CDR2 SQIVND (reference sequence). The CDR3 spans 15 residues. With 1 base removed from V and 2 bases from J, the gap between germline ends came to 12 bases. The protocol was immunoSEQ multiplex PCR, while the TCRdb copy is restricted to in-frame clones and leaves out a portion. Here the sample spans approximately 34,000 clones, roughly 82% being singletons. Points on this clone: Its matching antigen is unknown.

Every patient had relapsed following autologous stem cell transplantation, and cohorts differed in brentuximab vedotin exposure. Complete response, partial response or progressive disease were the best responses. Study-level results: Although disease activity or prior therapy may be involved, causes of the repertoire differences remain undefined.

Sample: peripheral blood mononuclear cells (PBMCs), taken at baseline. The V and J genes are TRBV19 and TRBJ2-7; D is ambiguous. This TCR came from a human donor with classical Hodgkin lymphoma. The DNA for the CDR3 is TGTGCCAGTAGTATAGCGCCGGTTGCCCCCTACGAGCAGTACTTC. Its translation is CASSIAPVAPYEQYF.